Listed here are 27 T cell receptor beta chains from one sample, sequenced in a study of blood T cell repertoires in COVID-19. Data came from immunoSEQ multiplex PCR; TCRdb stores just in-frame clones and leaves some out. The profile shows about 130,000 clones, roughly 79% of them singletons. The sequenced sample consisted of peripheral blood. These TCRs come from a human donor in a cohort sampled during active COVID-19.

CDR3 region: CSVSTSGNEQFF. The CDR3 nucleotides are TGCAGCGTTTCGACTAGCGGGAATGAGCAGTTCTTC. This chain uses TRBV29-1 with TRBJ2-1; 10 bases agree with TRBD2. CDR1 SQVTM and CDR2 ANQGSEA come from the germline V gene. J lost 7 bases, V lost 5 bases, and 2 bases had no gene match. This CDR3 has 12 residues.

The table lists this clone with a few counts. The rearrangement uses TRBV20-1 and TRBJ1-1; D is unclear. The germline gives CDR1 DFQATT, CDR2 SNEGSKA (reference sequence). V gave up 5 bases and J gave up 1 base, with 5 bases separating them. The CDR3 spans 11 residues. This CDR3 reads CSAPRNTEAFF. CDR3 in DNA: TGCAGTGCTCCCCGGAACACTGAAGCTTTCTTT.

V usage is TRBV27 and J usage is TRBJ1-2, with a tentative D call TRBD1 (5 bases). CDR3 length equals 15 residues. Trimming left V 6 bases short and J 8 bases short, with 22 bases between. Germline CDR1 reads MNHEY; CDR2 reads SMNVEV (reference sequence). The CDR3 spells CASSQFIGAAVGYTF. The CDR3 DNA sequence: TGTGCCAGCAGCCAGTTTATTGGGGCCGCGGTGGGCTACACCTTC.

The chain couples TRBV19 to TRBJ1-1, with 9 nucleotides matching TRBD1. From germline, CDR1 is LNHDA and CDR2 SQIVND (reference sequence). The V and J ends lost 5 bases and 3 bases, in that order; junction bases with no gene match: 1. This CDR3 spans 13 amino acids. This chain's CDR3 is CASSWDRDTEAFF. The CDR3 bases are TGTGCCAGTAGTTGGGACAGGGACACTGAAGCTTTCTTT. Full variable domain (missing parts from reference TRBV19 and TRBJ1-1): DGGITQSPKYLFRKEGQNVTLSCEQNLNHDAMYWYRQDPGQGLRLIYYSQIVNDFQKGDIAEGYSVSREKKESFPLTVTSAQKNPTAFYLCASSWDRDTEAFFGQGTRLTVV.

This clone appeared a few times. V is TRBV5-1 and J is TRBJ2-1, with 7 bases matching TRBD2. The CDR3 totals 15 residues. Germline values: CDR1 SGHRS, CDR2 YFSETQ. V was clipped by 2 bases and J by 4 bases; unmatched bases: 6. Written as DNA, the CDR3 is TGCGCCAGCAGCTTTGGGGGTAGCGGGTACAATGAGCAGTTCTTC. Amino acids: CASSFGGSGYNEQFF.

The J gene is TRBJ2-1, the V gene TRBV18; 11 nucleotides align to TRBD2. V lost 6 bases to trimming and J lost 0 bases; unmatched junction nucleotides: 10. Germline CDR1 and CDR2: KGHSH and LQKENI. CDR3 length: 18 residues. As DNA, the CDR3 is TGTGCCAGCTCTCCGCTAGCGGGGGGCCGGAGCTCCTACAATGAGCAGTTCTTC. Translating it yields CASSPLAGGRSSYNEQFF. Filled out from reference TRBV18 and TRBJ2-1, the complete variable domain reads NAGVMQNPRHLVRRRGQEARLRCSPMKGHSHVYWYRQLPEEGLKFMVYLQKENIIDESGMPKERFSAEFPKEGPSILRIQQVVRGDSAAYFCASSPLAGGRSSYNEQFFGPGTRLTVL.

On this clone itself: Other DNA variants within this sample encode the same CDR3. The rearrangement links TRBV27 to TRBJ2-1; 9 bases map to TRBD2. The J segment lost 2 bases and the V segment lost 6 bases, leaving 2 bases of the junction unmatched. The CDR3 has 14 residues. Germline CDR1 and CDR2: MNHEY and SMNVEV (reference sequence). The CDR3 region is CASSERGAYNEQFF. CDR3 nucleotide sequence: TGTGCCAGCAGCGAGCGGGGGGCCTACAATGAGCAGTTCTTC.

The J gene is TRBJ1-5, the V gene TRBV11-2, with D maybe TRBD1 (6 bases). This CDR3 region has 15 residues. V lost 5 bases and J 2 bases, leaving 13 bases between the germline ends. Per the germline V gene, CDR1 is SGHAT and CDR2 is FQNNGV. As DNA, the CDR3 is TGTGCCAGCAGCCTGACAGGAGCGGGCAATCAGCCCCAGCATTTT. It is translated as CASSLTGAGNQPQHF.

The J gene is TRBJ1-5, the V gene TRBV19; tentatively, D is TRBD1 (5 bases). Trimming cost V 5 bases and J 4 bases, with 15 bases left between them. CDR3 length: 15 residues. CDR1 LNHDA and CDR2 SQIVND come from the germline V gene (reference sequence). The CDR3 DNA follows: TGTGCCAGTAGTCCAGGGTCGTCTAGTAATCAGCCCCAGCATTTT. This sequence encodes CASSPGSSSNQPQHF.

CDR3 protein: CASSLRQGSSGNTIYF. The CDR3, as DNA: TGTGCCAGCAGCTTGAGACAGGGGTCATCAGGAAACACCATATATTTT. The chain has TRBV5-6 and TRBJ1-3; 8 bases map to TRBD1. Per the germline V gene, CDR1 is SGHDT and CDR2 is YYEEEE. The CDR3 sequence is 16 residues long. The ends lost 1 base at V and 4 bases at J; junction bases unmatched: 7.

This clone has just one count. The CDR3 DNA follows: TGTGCCTGGAGCGCTGGTACCGGGACTAGCGGCTACGAGCAGTACTTC. This translates into CAWSAGTGTSGYEQYF. V is TRBV30 and J is TRBJ2-7, with TRBD2 matching over 11 bases. V gave up 3 bases and J gave up 3 bases; unmatched junction bases: 10. Germline V gene data show CDR1 as GTSNPN and CDR2 as SVGIG (reference sequence). The CDR3 runs to 16 residues.

J is TRBJ2-1 and V is TRBV19; D is unresolved. The germline gives CDR1 LNHDA, CDR2 SQIVND (reference sequence). The CDR3 consists of 13 residues. Between the trimmed V and J ends, which lost 1 base and 6 bases, there was a span of 7 bases. The DNA for the CDR3 is TGTGCCAGTAGTATAGGACGGGTCAATGAGCAGTTCTTC. The encoded protein is CASSIGRVNEQFF.

The chain links TRBV2 to TRBJ2-3, with 10 bases identical to TRBD2. The V segment lost 4 bases and the J segment 4 bases; nucleotides outside the gene matches: 2. CDR3 length: 14 amino acids. The germline gives CDR1 SNHLY, CDR2 FYNNEI. CDR3 DNA sequence: TGTGCCAGCAGTGGGGGACTAGCGCCAGATACGCAGTATTTT. It is translated as CASSGGLAPDTQYF. The whole variable domain, remainder taken from reference TRBV2 and TRBJ2-3, is EPEVTQTPSHQVTQMGQEVILRCVPISNHLYFYWYRQILGQKVEFLVSFYNNEISEKSEIFDDQFSVERPDGSNFTLKIRSTKLEDSAMYFCASSGGLAPDTQYFGPGTRLTVL.

This clone was recorded a few times. This CDR3 is CASSPPAGHEQYF. The CDR3 DNA reads as TGTGCCAGCTCACCACCTGCAGGGCACGAGCAGTACTTC. The rearrangement links TRBV18 to TRBJ2-7, with D perhaps matching TRBD1 (5 bases). V lost 0 bases, J lost 5 bases, and 8 bases lay in between. Germline values: CDR1 KGHSH, CDR2 LQKENI. This CDR3 is built from 13 residues.

This chain joins TRBV5-1 and TRBJ1-3; tentative D call: TRBD1 (6 bases). Germline-derived CDR1 and CDR2 are SGHRS and YFSETQ. The CDR3 contains 16 residues. The germline V and J ends were trimmed by 2 bases and 2 bases, with 14 bases remaining between them. The CDR3 DNA follows: TGCGCCAGCAGCTTCCTACCCACAGGGACTGGAAACACCATATATTTT. Translation gives CASSFLPTGTGNTIYF.

This chain's CDR3 is CASSPRGGTNEKLFF. The DNA of the CDR3 is TGTGCCAGCAGTCCTAGGGGGGGGACTAATGAAAAACTGTTTTTT. The genes are TRBV28 and TRBJ1-4; possible D gene TRBD1, 6 bases. The V and J ends lost 5 bases and 2 bases respectively, with 12 bases between them. Germline values: CDR1 MDHEN, CDR2 SYDVKM. This CDR3 has 15 residues.

The gene calls are TRBV6-5 and TRBJ1-6; TRBD1 matches at 7 bases. Germline CDR1 is MNHEY and CDR2 is SVGAGI. V dropped 7 bases and J dropped 5; count of bases not matched to a gene: 5. The CDR3 totals 14 residues. In DNA form, the CDR3 reads TGTGCCAGCACTAAGGGACAGAATAATTCACCCCTCCACTTT. Its translation: CASTKGQNNSPLHF.

Worth noting for this clone: The DNA is left out, because the CDR3 cannot be placed on it with certainty; the CDR3 is given as TCRdb lists it. The chain uses TRBV2 and TRBJ2-6; TRBD2, the table's D call, lacks a check against the DNA. Germline CDR1 is SNHLY and CDR2 is FYNNEI. Including both end residues, the CDR3 is 14 amino acids long. The CDR3 here is CASSTSLGANVLTF.

The genes are TRBV7-8 and TRBJ1-5; 10 bases agree with TRBD1. After removal of 5 bases from V and 3 bases from J, the junction contained 10 bases not matched to a gene. The germline V gene has CDR1 SGHVS and CDR2 FQNEAQ. CDR3 size: 17 residues. CDR3 in amino acids: CASSLSGTGEANQPQHF. For the CDR3, the DNA is TGTGCCAGCAGCCTATCCGGGACAGGGGAGGCCAATCAGCCCCAGCATTTT.

This chain uses TRBV29-1 with TRBJ2-3, with 8 bases fitting TRBD2. The CDR3 spans 12 residues. V trimming: 5 bases; J trimming: 5 bases; junction bases outside the gene matches: 3. Germline V CDR1 and CDR2: SQVTM, ANQGSEA. This CDR3 is CSVFGGGDTQYF. CDR3 DNA sequence: TGCAGCGTTTTCGGGGGGGGAGATACGCAGTATTTT.

V gene TRBV6-5 combines with J gene TRBJ2-7; possibly TRBD2 for D (6 bases). V shed 11 bases and J shed 2 bases, with 16 bases lying between them. CDR1 is MNHEY, CDR2 SVGAGI, per germline. There are 13 residues in the CDR3. The CDR3 DNA reads as TGTGCCGCTGGGGGGTTTCTTACCTACGAGCAGTACTTC. Amino acid sequence: CAAGGFLTYEQYF.

This sequence joins TRBV30 and TRBJ1-2; the D gene is possibly TRBD1 (6 bases). Germline CDR1 GTSNPN, CDR2 SVGIG (reference sequence). The length of the CDR3 is 14 residues. V lost 2 bases, J lost 2 bases, and 12 bases lay in between. The CDR3 DNA follows: TGTGCCTGGAGTATGGACAGAGGAAACTATGGCTACACCTTC. Translating gives CAWSMDRGNYGYTF.

The table lists this clone with a few counts. The chain is built from TRBV19 and TRBJ1-5, with TRBD1 matching 8 bases. V lost 8 bases and J lost 6; bases outside the gene matches: 6. The CDR3 is 13 amino acids. CDR1 and CDR2 (germline): LNHDA, SQIVND (reference sequence). In DNA form, the CDR3 reads TGTGCCAGTCGGCGGACAGGGACTCAGCCCCAGCATTTT. Translating gives CASRRTGTQPQHF.

This clone was counted only a few times. The chain is built from TRBV19 and TRBJ1-6; 7 bases align to TRBD1. The CDR3 is 15 residues long. Germline loops: CDR1 LNHDA, CDR2 SQIVND (reference sequence). The J segment lost 6 bases and the V segment lost 3 bases, leaving 5 bases of the junction unmatched. The DNA of the CDR3 is TGTGCCAGTAGTATCCGGGACAGCTTTAATTCACCCCTCCACTTT. As protein: CASSIRDSFNSPLHF. Full variable domain (outside the CDR3, taken from reference TRBV19 and TRBJ1-6): DGGITQSPKYLFRKEGQNVTLSCEQNLNHDAMYWYRQDPGQGLRLIYYSQIVNDFQKGDIAEGYSVSREKKESFPLTVTSAQKNPTAFYLCASSIRDSFNSPLHFGNGTRLTVT.

The rearrangement links TRBV19 to TRBJ1-3; a possible D gene is TRBD1 (5 bases). CDR3 length: 17 residues. V was shortened by 7 bases and J by 0 bases, with 19 bases between the two germline ends. The germline V gene encodes CDR1 LNHDA and CDR2 SQIVND (reference sequence). The CDR3 region is CASIRPGLPSSGNTIYF. The DNA of the CDR3 is TGTGCCAGTATTCGTCCGGGACTCCCGAGCTCTGGAAACACCATATATTTT.

The chain carries TRBV29-1 and TRBJ1-6; D not resolved. The CDR3 is made up of 15 amino acids. Trimming pared 3 bases from V and 3 bases from J, leaving 12 bases between. CDR1 is SQVTM, CDR2 ANQGSEA, per germline. CDR3: CSVEWYSGYNSPLHF. The DNA of the CDR3 is TGCAGCGTTGAGTGGTACTCCGGCTATAATTCACCCCTCCACTTT.

The chain uses TRBV9 and TRBJ2-5; 9 bases fit TRBD1. The CDR3 sequence is 14 residues long. Germline CDR1 reads SGDLS; CDR2 reads YYNGEE. J gave up 5 bases and V 4 bases, and 6 bases lay outside the gene matches. The CDR3 reads CASSLTDRGETQYF. The CDR3 bases are TGTGCCAGCAGCCTAACTGACAGGGGGGAGACCCAGTACTTC.